The clone carrying this T cell receptor (beta chain) showed up just once. This sample is drawn from a study of blood T cell repertoires in COVID-19. Cohorts were determined from participant-reported clinical history. Donors in Cohort 3 counted as recovered after two negative PCRs, clearance, or symptom resolution. TCRdb's copy holds only in-frame clones and misses some; the assay was immunoSEQ multiplex PCR. Of about 130,000 clones listed, less than 90% were seen once; the top ten hold 15% to 20%. From germline, CDR1 is SQVTM and CDR2 ANQGSEA. Trimming removed 6 bases from V and 4 bases from J; junction bases left unmatched: 8. The CDR3 sequence is 14 residues long.

Specimen: PBMCs or T cells enriched from blood (not recorded which). The sequence was collected from a man aged 25 to 40 who had recovered from COVID-19. V usage is TRBV29-1 and J usage is TRBJ1-2; TRBD1 matches at 10 bases. Here the CDR3 reads CSVARDRGSYGYTF. The CDR3 DNA sequence: TGCAGCGTGGCGCGGGACAGGGGAAGCTATGGCTACACCTTC.